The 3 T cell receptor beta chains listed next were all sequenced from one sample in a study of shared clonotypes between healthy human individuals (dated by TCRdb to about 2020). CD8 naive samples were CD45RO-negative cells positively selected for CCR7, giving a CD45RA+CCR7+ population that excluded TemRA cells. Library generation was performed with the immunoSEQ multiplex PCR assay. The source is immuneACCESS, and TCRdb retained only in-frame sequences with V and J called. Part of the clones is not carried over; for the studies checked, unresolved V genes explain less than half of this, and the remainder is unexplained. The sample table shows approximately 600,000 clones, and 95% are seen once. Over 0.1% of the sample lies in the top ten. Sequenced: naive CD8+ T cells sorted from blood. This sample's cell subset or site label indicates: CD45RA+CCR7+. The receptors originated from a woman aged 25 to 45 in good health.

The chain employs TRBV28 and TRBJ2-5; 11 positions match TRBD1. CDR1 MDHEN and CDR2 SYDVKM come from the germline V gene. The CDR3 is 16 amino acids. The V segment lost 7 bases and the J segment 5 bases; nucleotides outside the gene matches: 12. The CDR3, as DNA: TGTGCCAGCACTCTCAATCGGGACAGGGGGGAGGAGACCCAGTACTTC. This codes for CASTLNRDRGEETQYF.

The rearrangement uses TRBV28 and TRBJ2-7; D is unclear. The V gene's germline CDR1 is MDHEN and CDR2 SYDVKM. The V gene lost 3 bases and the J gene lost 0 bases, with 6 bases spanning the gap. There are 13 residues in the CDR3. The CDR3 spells CASSFPVSYEQYF. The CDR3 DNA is TGTGCCAGCAGTTTCCCAGTCTCCTACGAGCAGTACTTC. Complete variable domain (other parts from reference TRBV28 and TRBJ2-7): DVKVTQSSRYLVKRTGEKVFLECVQDMDHENMFWYRQDPGLGLRLIYFSYDVKMKEKGDIPEGYSVSREKKERFSLILESASTNQTSMYLCASSFPVSYEQYFGPGTRLTVT.

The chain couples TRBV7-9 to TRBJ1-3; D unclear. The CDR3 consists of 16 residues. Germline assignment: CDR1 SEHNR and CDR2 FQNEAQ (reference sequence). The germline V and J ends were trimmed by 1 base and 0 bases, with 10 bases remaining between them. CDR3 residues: CASSLESDHSGNTIYF. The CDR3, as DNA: TGTGCCAGCAGCTTAGAGTCCGACCACTCTGGAAACACCATATATTTT.